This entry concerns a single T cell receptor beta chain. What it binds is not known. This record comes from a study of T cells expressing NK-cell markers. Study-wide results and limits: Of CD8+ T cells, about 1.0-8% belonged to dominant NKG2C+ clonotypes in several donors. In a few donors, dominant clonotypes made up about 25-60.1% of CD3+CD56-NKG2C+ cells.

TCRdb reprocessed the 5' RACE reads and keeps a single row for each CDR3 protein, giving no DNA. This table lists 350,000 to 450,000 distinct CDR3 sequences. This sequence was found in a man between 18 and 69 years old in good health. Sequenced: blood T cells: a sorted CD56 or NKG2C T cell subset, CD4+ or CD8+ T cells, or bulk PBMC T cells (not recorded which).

The CDR3 spells CASRQGQNTGELFF. The V gene is TRBV7-2, the J gene TRBJ2-2; TCRdb returns TRBD1, unconfirmable since there is no DNA. The CDR3 is 14 amino acids. In germline, CDR1 is SGHTA, CDR2 FQGNSA.